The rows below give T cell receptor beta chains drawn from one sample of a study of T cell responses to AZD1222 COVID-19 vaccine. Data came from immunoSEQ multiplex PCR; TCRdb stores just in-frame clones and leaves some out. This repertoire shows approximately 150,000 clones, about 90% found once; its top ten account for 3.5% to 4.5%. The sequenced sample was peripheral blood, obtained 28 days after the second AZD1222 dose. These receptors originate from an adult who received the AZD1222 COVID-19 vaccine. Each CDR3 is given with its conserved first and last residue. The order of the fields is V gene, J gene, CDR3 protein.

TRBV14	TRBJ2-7	CASSRDRGPSYEQYF
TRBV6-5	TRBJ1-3	CASSYRQGNTIYF
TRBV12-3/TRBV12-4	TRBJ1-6	CASMQGSSPLHF
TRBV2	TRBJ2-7	CASKESRSYEQYF
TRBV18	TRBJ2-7	CASSPSIGLTYEQYF
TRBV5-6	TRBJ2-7	CASSSGVIYEQYF
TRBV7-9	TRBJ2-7	CASSSYRAPSYEQYF
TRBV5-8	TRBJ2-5	CASSSLYGSAETQYF
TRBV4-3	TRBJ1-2	CASSQDWGVGLWGYTF
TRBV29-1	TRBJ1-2	CSVRGGLDGYTF
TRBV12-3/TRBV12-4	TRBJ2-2	CASSFNAGELFF